These T cell receptor beta chains were read from a single sample in a study of blood T cell repertoires in COVID-19. The protocol was immunoSEQ multiplex PCR, while the TCRdb copy is restricted to in-frame clones and leaves out a portion. The sample holds about 290,000 clones, around four fifths seen once. The specimen sequenced was peripheral blood. These receptor sequences come from a woman aged 50 to 65 with active or convalescent COVID-19. CDR3s include the opening cysteine and the closing phenylalanine or tryptophan. D genes are given only for firm matches. The size field is filled for only some rows; it gives once, few, many or a size class.

j_call clone_size d_call v_call cdr3_nt cdr3_aa
TRBJ2-3 NA TRBD2 TRBV5-4 TGTGCCAGCAGCGCTCGGGACTACACAGATACGCAGTATTTT CASSARDYTDTQYF
TRBJ2-7 NA NA TRBV21-1 TGTGCCAGCAGCAAAGATGGGAGTATTCCCTACGAGCAGTACTTC CASSKDGSIPYEQYF
TRBJ2-7 NA NA TRBV6-1 TGTGCCAGCAGTGAAGCCCCCCCCGGCGAGCAGTACTTC CASSEAPPGEQYF
TRBJ2-3 NA TRBD2 TRBV9 TGTGCCAGCAGCGTAGCTAGCGGGAGCGCAGATACGCAGTATTTT CASSVASGSADTQYF
TRBJ1-1 NA NA TRBV15 TGTGCCACCAGCAGGGCAGGGGCAATGAACACTGAAGCTTTCTTT CATSRAGAMNTEAFF
TRBJ2-5 once TRBD2 TRBV19 TGTGCCAGTAGTCAGACTAGCGCCTCGGAGACCCAGTACTTC CASSQTSASETQYF
TRBJ2-1 NA TRBD1 TRBV5-4 TGTGCCAGCAGCTTGGCTGACAGGGGTCTTACTGAGCAGTTCTTC CASSLADRGLTEQFF
TRBJ2-7 NA TRBD2 TRBV13 TGTGCCAGCAGCTTAGCGGGAGGTCGATACGAGCAGTACTTC CASSLAGGRYEQYF
TRBJ2-7 NA NA TRBV5-1 TGCGCCAGCAGCTTGGTCTCTGGCCCCTACGAGCAGTACTTC CASSLVSGPYEQYF
TRBJ1-5 NA NA TRBV3-1/TRBV3-2 TGTGCCAGCAGCCAAGGTGGGGGGGCTAGCAATCAGCCCCAGCATTTT CASSQGGGASNQPQHF
TRBJ2-2 NA TRBD2 TRBV7-9 TGTGCCAGCGGGACTAGCGGCCCGAACACCGGGGAGCTGTTTTTT CASGTSGPNTGELFF
TRBJ2-5 NA TRBD2 TRBV14 TGTGCCAGCAGCCCGGGACTACTTAAAGAGACCCAGTACTTC CASSPGLLKETQYF
TRBJ2-7 NA NA TRBV14 TGTGCCAGCAGCCTCCTGGCGGGGGACACCTACGAGCAGTACTTC CASSLLAGDTYEQYF
TRBJ2-2 NA NA TRBV5-1 TGCGCCAGCAGCTGGAGCGCGAACACCGGGGAGCTGTTTTTT CASSWSANTGELFF
TRBJ1-2 few TRBD1 TRBV5-6 TGTGCCAGCAGCAAAGGGACAGAGGATGGCTACACCTTC CASSKGTEDGYTF
TRBJ2-5 NA TRBD2 TRBV5-1 TGCGCCAGCAGCTTGGGAGCTAGCGGGAGAAGAGAGACCCAGTACTTC CASSLGASGRRETQYF
TRBJ1-4 once NA TRBV12-3/TRBV12-4 TGTGCCAGCAGTTTAGGGACTGCTGAAAAACTGTTTTTT CASSLGTAEKLFF
TRBJ1-3 many TRBD1 TRBV7-2 TGTGCCAGCAGCAGAGACAGGGTCCCTGGAAACACCATATATTTT CASSRDRVPGNTIYF
TRBJ1-3 once NA TRBV5-1 TGCGCCAGCAGCTTGGGTCTCGGGCAGGGGAACACCATATATTTT CASSLGLGQGNTIYF
TRBJ2-3 NA NA TRBV5-1 TGCGCCAGCAGCGGGAGAGGAGATACGCAGTATTTT CASSGRGDTQYF
TRBJ2-1 NA NA TRBV2 TGTGCCAGCAGTGAGCGTCCCAACAATGAGCAGTTCTTC CASSERPNNEQFF
TRBJ1-4 NA NA TRBV18 TGTGCCAGCTCGCTTCGACCTCAGGCAACTAATGAAAAACTGTTTTTT CASSLRPQATNEKLFF
TRBJ2-7 NA NA TRBV4-2 TGTGCCAGCAGCCAGGTGGGGGGAGTTATCGAGCAGTACTTC CASSQVGGVIEQYF
TRBJ2-1 NA TRBD2 TRBV10-2 TGCGCCAGCAGTGAACTCGGACTAGCGGGTTCCAATGAGCAGTTCTTC CASSELGLAGSNEQFF
TRBJ2-2 NA NA TRBV7-6 TGTGCCAGCAGCTCTCGCTTTGGGGGGGCTCCCGGGGAGCTGTTTTTT CASSSRFGGAPGELFF
TRBJ1-1 NA NA TRBV12-5 TGTGCTAGTGGTTCCCCAAGCGGGACACCCAGGACTGAAGCTTTCTTT CASGSPSGTPRTEAFF
TRBJ2-1 NA TRBD2 TRBV28 TGTGCCAGCAGTGCCGGGGACTACCCCGTCCATGAGCAGTTCTTC CASSAGDYPVHEQFF
TRBJ2-1 NA TRBD2 TRBV28 TGTGCCAGCAGTTTAGTTCAAGCGGGGGGTTACAATGAGCAGTTCTTC CASSLVQAGGYNEQFF
TRBJ2-6 NA NA TRBV9 TGTGCCAGCAGCGTAGGGAAAACAGGTCCAGGGGCCAACGTCCTGACTTTC CASSVGKTGPGANVLTF
TRBJ2-7 NA NA TRBV27 TGTGCCAGCAGTTACTTGACAGTGCCCCACGAGCAGTACTTC CASSYLTVPHEQYF
TRBJ1-2 NA NA TRBV11-2 TGTGCCAGCAGCTTGGGGGGGCTTTATGGCTACACCTTC CASSLGGLYGYTF
TRBJ1-2 NA NA TRBV6-5 TGTGCCAGCAGACCCGGGCAGGGGTTGGGAGGCTACACCTTC CASRPGQGLGGYTF
TRBJ2-2 NA NA TRBV18 TGTGCCAGCTTACAACAGGGTCCGCTGTTTTTT CASLQQGPLFF
TRBJ2-7 many NA TRBV7-9 TGTGCCAGCAGCTTATTACAGGGTAACGAGCAGTACTTC CASSLLQGNEQYF
TRBJ2-7 NA TRBD1 TRBV25-1 TGTGCCAGCAGCCCGGGACAGGGAACCTACGAGCAGTACTTC CASSPGQGTYEQYF
TRBJ1-2 NA TRBD1 TRBV3-1/TRBV3-2 TGTGCCAGCAGCCATGCTAGACAGGGGGCCCCACATAACTATGGCTACACCTTC CASSHARQGAPHNYGYTF
TRBJ1-2 NA NA TRBV2 TGTGCCAGCAGTGACAGTATGGGCGCCTATAACTATGGCTACACCTTC CASSDSMGAYNYGYTF
TRBJ2-2 NA TRBD1 TRBV6-5 TGTGCCAGCGGACAGGGCGGGTACACCGGGGAGCTGTTTTTT CASGQGGYTGELFF
TRBJ1-2 once NA TRBV6-6 TGTGCTAGCAGGGCCTATGGCTACACCTTC CASRAYGYTF
TRBJ1-2 NA NA TRBV5-1 TGCGCCAGCAGCCCGGCGGGGTCGGACTATGGCTACACCTTC CASSPAGSDYGYTF
TRBJ1-1 NA TRBD1 TRBV6-1 TGTGCCAGCAGTGAAGCGGCCTACAGGGGGGACACTGAAGCTTTCTTT CASSEAAYRGDTEAFF
TRBJ2-1 NA TRBD2 TRBV10-1 TGCGCCAGCAGTGACTTGCCCGGACTAGCGGGACACAGCACCTTCAATGAGCAGTTCTTC CASSDLPGLAGHSTFNEQFF
TRBJ2-5 NA NA TRBV19 TGTGCCAGTAGTATTGGGGGCGTGGGGGAGACCCAGTACTTC CASSIGGVGETQYF
TRBJ2-7 NA TRBD2 TRBV19 TGTGCCAGTAGTATCCTAGCGGGGAGAGCCTACGAGCAGTACTTC CASSILAGRAYEQYF
TRBJ2-7 NA TRBD2 TRBV7-9 TGTGCCAGCAGCCCCTGGGGGCCGGGACTAGCCTTATCCAGAGGCGAGCAGTACTTC CASSPWGPGLALSRGEQYF
TRBJ1-1 once NA TRBV28 TGTGCCAGCAGTTTGACAGGAAACACTGAAGCTTTCTTT CASSLTGNTEAFF
TRBJ1-1 NA NA TRBV30 TGTGCCTGGAGTGTAATTGTGAACAGACGCCCGGCTTTCTTT CAWSVIVNRRPAFF
TRBJ1-2 few NA TRBV28 TGTGCCAGCAGTTCCAGGGCTTCCTATGGCTACACCTTC CASSSRASYGYTF
TRBJ1-3 NA NA TRBV28 TGTGCCAGCAGTTTACGTGGGGACTCTCTCGGAAACACCATATATTTT CASSLRGDSLGNTIYF
TRBJ2-1 NA TRBD2 TRBV6-4 TGTGCCAGCAGTTTACTGGCGGGAGCGAGGAATGAGCAGTTCTTC CASSLLAGARNEQFF
TRBJ2-1 few NA TRBV2 TGTGCCAGCAATCGAGGCAGCTCCTACAATGAGCAGTTCTTC CASNRGSSYNEQFF
TRBJ2-2 once TRBD2 TRBV6-4 TGTGCCAGCAGCAGGGAGGGGAACACCGGGGAGCTGTTTTTT CASSREGNTGELFF
TRBJ2-7 NA TRBD2 TRBV7-9 TGTGCCAGCAGCGCTCAAATTGGGACTAGCTGGTCCTACGAGCAGTACTTC CASSAQIGTSWSYEQYF
TRBJ1-3 many TRBD1 TRBV11-2 TGTGCCAGCAGCTCTCAGGGGGTCTCTGGAAACACCATATATTTT CASSSQGVSGNTIYF
TRBJ2-4 NA TRBD2 TRBV5-1 TGCGCCAGCAGCTTCTCCCTAGCGGGAGGACGCCAAAACATTCAGTACTTC CASSFSLAGGRQNIQYF
TRBJ1-1 NA NA TRBV6-5 TGTGCCAGCAGTTACTCTCAGGGTTACACTGAAGCTTTCTTT CASSYSQGYTEAFF
TRBJ2-1 NA TRBD2 TRBV6-6 TGTGCCAGCAGCCTGGGACTAGCGGGGATCAATGAGCAGTTCTTC CASSLGLAGINEQFF
TRBJ1-1 few NA TRBV5-5 TGTGCCAGCAGCCCGCCGCGTTTGAGTTCTGCTGAAGCTTTCTTT CASSPPRLSSAEAFF
TRBJ2-5 NA NA TRBV18 TGTGCCAGCTCACTTACAGGGCGGGAGACCCAGTACTTC CASSLTGRETQYF
TRBJ2-1 NA TRBD2 TRBV6-1 TGTGCCAGCAGTGTACTAGCGGGTCCGTCCTTCTATGAGCAGTTCTTC CASSVLAGPSFYEQFF